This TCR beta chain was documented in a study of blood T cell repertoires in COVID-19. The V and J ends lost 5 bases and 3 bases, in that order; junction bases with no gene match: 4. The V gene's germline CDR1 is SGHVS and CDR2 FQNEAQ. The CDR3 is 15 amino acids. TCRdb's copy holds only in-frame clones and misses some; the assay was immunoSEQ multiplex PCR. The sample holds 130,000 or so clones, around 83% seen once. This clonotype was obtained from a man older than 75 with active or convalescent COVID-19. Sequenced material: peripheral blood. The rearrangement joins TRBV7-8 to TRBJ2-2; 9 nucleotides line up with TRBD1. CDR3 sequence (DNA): TGTGCCAGCAGCGAGACAGGGGGGTACACCGGGGAGCTGTTTTTT. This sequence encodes CASSETGGYTGELFF.